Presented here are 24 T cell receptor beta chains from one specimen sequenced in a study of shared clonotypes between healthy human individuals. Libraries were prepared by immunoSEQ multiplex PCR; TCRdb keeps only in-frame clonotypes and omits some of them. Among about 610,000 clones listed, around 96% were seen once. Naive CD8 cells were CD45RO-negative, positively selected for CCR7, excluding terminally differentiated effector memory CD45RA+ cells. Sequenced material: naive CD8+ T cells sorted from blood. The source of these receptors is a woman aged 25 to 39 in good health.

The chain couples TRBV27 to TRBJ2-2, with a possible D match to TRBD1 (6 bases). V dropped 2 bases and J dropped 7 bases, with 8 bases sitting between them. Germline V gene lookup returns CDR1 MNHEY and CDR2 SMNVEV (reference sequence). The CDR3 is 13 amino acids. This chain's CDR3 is CASSLRGNGELFF. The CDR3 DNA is TGTGCCAGCAGTTTAAGGGGGAACGGGGAGCTGTTTTTT.

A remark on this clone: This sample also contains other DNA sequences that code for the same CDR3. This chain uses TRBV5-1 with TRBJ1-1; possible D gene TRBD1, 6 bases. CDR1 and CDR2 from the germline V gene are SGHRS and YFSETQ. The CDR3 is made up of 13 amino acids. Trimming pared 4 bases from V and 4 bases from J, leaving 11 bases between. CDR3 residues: CASSLGGGTEAFF. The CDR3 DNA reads TGCGCCAGCAGCCTTGGAGGGGGCACTGAAGCTTTCTTT.

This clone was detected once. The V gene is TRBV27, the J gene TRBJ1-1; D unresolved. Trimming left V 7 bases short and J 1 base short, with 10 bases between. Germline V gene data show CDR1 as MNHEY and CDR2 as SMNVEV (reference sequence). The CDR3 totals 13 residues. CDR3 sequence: CASKDLGNTEAFF. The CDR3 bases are TGTGCCAGCAAGGATCTCGGGAACACTGAAGCTTTCTTT.

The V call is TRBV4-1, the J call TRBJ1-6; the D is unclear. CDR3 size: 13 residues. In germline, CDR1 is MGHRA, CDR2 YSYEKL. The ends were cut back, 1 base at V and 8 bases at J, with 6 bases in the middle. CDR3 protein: CASSQVPDSPLHF. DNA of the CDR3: TGCGCCAGCAGCCAAGTACCTGATTCACCCCTCCACTTT.

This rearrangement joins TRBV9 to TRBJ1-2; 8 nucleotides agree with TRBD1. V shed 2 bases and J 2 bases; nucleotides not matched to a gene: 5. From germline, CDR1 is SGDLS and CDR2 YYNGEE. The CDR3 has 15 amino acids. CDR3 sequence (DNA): TGTGCCAGCAGCGTCGATGACAGGGGAAACTATGGCTACACCTTC. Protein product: CASSVDDRGNYGYTF.

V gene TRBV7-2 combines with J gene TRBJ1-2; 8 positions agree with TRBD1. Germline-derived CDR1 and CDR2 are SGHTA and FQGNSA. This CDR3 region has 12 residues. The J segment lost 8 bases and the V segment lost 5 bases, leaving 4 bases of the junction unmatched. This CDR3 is CASSLTGVGYTF. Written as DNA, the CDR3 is TGTGCCAGCAGCCTGACAGGGGTAGGCTACACCTTC.

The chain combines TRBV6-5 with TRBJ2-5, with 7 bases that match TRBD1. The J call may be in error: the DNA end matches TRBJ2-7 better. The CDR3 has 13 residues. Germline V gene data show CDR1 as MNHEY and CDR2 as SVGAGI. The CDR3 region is CASSPHRGYEQYF. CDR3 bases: TGTGCCAGCAGTCCCCACAGGGGCTACGAGCAGTACTTC.

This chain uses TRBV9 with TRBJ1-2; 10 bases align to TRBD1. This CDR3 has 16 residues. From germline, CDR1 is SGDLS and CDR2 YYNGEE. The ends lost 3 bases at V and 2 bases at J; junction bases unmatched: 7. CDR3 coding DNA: TGTGCCAGCAGCGGAATCGGACAGGGGGAAAACTATGGCTACACCTTC. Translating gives CASSGIGQGENYGYTF.

The chain's CDR3 is CASRPTPAAPTGEQYF. The CDR3 DNA reads as TGTGCCAGCAGACCGACCCCGGCGGCACCTACGGGAGAGCAGTACTTC. This chain uses TRBV28 with TRBJ2-7, with a weak D call TRBD2 (5 bases). The CDR3 extends over 16 amino acids. Germline CDR1 MDHEN, CDR2 SYDVKM. V lost 6 bases and J 7 bases, leaving 25 bases between the germline ends.

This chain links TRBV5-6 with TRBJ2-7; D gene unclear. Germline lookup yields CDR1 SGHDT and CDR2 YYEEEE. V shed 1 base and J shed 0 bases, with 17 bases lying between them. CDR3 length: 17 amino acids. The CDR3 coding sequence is TGTGCCAGCAGCTTGTCCCTCCGAGGAGTGAGCTCCTACGAGCAGTACTTC. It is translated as CASSLSLRGVSSYEQYF.

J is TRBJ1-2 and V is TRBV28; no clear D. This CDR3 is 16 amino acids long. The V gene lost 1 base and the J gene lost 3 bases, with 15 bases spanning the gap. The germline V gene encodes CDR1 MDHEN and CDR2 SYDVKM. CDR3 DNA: TGTGCCAGCAGTTTATCTCCGGGAATGGAGCACTATGGCTACACCTTC. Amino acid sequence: CASSLSPGMEHYGYTF.

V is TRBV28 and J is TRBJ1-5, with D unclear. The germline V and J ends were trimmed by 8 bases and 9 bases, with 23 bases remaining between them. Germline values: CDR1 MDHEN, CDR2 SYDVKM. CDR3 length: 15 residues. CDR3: CASPPRAATWLPQHF. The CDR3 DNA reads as TGTGCCAGCCCACCTCGGGCAGCGACCTGGTTGCCCCAGCATTTT. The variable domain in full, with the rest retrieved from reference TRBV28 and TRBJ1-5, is DVKVTQSSRYLVKRTGEKVFLECVQDMDHENMFWYRQDPGLGLRLIYFSYDVKMKEKGDIPEGYSVSREKKERFSLILESASTNQTSMYLCASPPRAATWLPQHFGDGTRLSIL.

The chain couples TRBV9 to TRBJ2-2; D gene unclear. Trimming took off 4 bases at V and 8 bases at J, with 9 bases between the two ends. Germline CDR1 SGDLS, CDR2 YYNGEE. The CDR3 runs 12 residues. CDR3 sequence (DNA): TGTGCCAGCAGCCACGATCCTGGGGAGCTGTTTTTT. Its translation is CASSHDPGELFF.

The CDR3 loop reads CAREQGSTDTQYF. CDR3 DNA: TGTGCCAGAGAACAGGGGTCCACAGATACGCAGTATTTT. This chain links TRBV2 with TRBJ2-3; TRBD1 matches 7 bases. CDR3 length equals 13 residues. The germline CDR1 and CDR2 sequences are SNHLY and FYNNEI. Trimming cost V 9 bases and J 2 bases; bases outside gene matches: 5.

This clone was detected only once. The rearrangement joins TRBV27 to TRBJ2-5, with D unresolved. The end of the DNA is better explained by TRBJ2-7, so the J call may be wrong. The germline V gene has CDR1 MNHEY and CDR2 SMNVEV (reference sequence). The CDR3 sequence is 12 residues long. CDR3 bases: TGTGCCAGCAGTTTCAACAGCTACGAGCAGTACTTC. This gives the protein CASSFNSYEQYF.

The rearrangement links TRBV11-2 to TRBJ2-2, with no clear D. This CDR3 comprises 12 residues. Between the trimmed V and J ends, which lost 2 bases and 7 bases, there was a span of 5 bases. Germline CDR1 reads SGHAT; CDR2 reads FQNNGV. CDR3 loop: CASSLSGGELFF. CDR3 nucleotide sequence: TGTGCCAGCAGCTTATCGGGCGGGGAGCTGTTTTTT.

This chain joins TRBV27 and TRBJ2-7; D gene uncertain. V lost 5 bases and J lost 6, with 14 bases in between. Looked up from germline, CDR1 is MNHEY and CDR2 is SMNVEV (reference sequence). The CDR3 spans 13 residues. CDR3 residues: CASSGSLVTEQYF. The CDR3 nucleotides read TGTGCCAGCAGTGGGTCCCTAGTCACCGAGCAGTACTTC.

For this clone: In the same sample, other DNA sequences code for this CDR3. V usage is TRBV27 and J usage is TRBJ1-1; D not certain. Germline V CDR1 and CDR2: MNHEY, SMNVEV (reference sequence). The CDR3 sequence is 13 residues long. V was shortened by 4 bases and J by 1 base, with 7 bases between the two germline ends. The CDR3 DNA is TGTGCCAGCAGTTCGCGGGGGAACACTGAAGCTTTCTTT. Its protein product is CASSSRGNTEAFF.

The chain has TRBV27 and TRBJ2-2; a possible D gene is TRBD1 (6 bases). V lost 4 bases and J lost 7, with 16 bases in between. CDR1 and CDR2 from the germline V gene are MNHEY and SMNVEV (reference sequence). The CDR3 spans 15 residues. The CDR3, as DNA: TGTGCCAGCAGTTCTTGGCAGGGGAGTGGCGGGGAGCTGTTTTTT. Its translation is CASSSWQGSGGELFF.

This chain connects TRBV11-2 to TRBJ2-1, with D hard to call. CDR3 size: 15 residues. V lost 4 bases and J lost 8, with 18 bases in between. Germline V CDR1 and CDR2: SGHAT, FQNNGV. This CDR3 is CASSYTWEDRDEQFF. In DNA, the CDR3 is TGTGCCAGCAGCTACACATGGGAAGATCGGGATGAGCAGTTCTTC.

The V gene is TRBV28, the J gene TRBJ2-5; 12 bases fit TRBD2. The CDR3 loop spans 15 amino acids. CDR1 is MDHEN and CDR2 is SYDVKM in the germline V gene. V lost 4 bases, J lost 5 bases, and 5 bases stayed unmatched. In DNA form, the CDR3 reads TGTGCCAGCAGTTCCCTAGCGGGAGGGCCGGAGACCCAGTACTTC. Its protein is CASSSLAGGPETQYF.

Written as DNA, the CDR3 is TGTGCCAGCAGTTTATTCAGGAACACTGAAGCTTTCTTT. It codes for CASSLFRNTEAFF. This chain links TRBV28 with TRBJ1-1; D gene uncertain. CDR1 is MDHEN and CDR2 is SYDVKM in the germline V gene. V lost 1 base to trimming and J lost 1 base, with 4 bases between them. This CDR3 spans 13 amino acids.

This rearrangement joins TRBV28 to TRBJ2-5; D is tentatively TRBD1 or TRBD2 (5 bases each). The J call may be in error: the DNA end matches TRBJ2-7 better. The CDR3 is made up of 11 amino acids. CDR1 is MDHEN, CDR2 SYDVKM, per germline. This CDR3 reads CASSDGGEQYF. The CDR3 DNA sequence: TGTGCCAGCAGTGATGGGGGCGAGCAGTACTTC.

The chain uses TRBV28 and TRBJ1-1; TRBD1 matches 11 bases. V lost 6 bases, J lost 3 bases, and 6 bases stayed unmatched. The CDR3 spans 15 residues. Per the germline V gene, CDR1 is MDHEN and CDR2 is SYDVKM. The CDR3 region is CASRILGQGDTEAFF. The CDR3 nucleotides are TGTGCCAGCAGAATTTTGGGACAGGGGGACACTGAAGCTTTCTTT. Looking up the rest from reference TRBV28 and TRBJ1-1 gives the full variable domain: DVKVTQSSRYLVKRTGEKVFLECVQDMDHENMFWYRQDPGLGLRLIYFSYDVKMKEKGDIPEGYSVSREKKERFSLILESASTNQTSMYLCASRILGQGDTEAFFGQGTRLTVV.